This entry describes one T cell receptor (beta chain). Its antigen remains unknown. The sample comes from a study of cytomegalovirus exposure and HLA in healthy donors. Findings of the study overall: In a later analysis, a missense DCLRE1C variant was linked to TCR beta V- and J-gene trimming.

It was with 60 Vbeta and 13 Jbeta primers that the PCR ran. The data were produced by immunoSEQ multiplex PCR, yet TCRdb's version contains in-frame clones alone and is incomplete. The data contain about 120,000 clones, 63% of them singletons. V lost 3 bases and J 2 bases, leaving 13 bases between the germline ends. The CDR3 extends over 14 amino acids. From germline, CDR1 is GTSNPN and CDR2 SVGIG (reference sequence). This TCR derives from a man between 35 and 55 years old in good health and CMV-seropositive. The J gene is TRBJ1-2, the V gene TRBV30; D is uncertain. Sequenced sample: PBMCs. CDR3 in amino acids: CAWSNKGRNYGYTF. The CDR3 DNA reads TGTGCCTGGAGCAACAAAGGGAGAAACTATGGCTACACCTTC.